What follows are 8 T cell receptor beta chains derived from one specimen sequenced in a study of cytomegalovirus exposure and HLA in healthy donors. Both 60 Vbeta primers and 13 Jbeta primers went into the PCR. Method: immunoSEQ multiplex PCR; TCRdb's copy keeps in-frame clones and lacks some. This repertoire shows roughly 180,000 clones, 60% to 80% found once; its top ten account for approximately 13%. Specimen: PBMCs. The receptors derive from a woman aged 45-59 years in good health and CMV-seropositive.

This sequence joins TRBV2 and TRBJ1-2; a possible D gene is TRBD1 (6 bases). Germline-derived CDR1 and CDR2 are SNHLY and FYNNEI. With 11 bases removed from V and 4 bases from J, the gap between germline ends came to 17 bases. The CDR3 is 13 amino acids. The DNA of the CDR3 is TGTGCCGGATTGTACAGGGCTAGCTATGGCTACACCTTC. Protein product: CAGLYRASYGYTF.

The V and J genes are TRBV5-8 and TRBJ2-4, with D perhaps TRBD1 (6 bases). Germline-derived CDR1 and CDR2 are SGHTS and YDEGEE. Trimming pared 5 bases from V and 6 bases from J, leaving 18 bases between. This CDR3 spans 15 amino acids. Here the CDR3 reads CASSLDRWWGNIQYF. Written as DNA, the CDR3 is TGTGCCAGCAGTCTAGACAGGTGGTGGGGAAACATTCAGTACTTC.

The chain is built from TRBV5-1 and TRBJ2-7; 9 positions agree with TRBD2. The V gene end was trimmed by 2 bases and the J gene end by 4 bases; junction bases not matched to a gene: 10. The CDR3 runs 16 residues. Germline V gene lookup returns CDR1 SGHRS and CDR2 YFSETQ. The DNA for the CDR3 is TGCGCCAGCAGCTTCCGCGGGGGGGCCGGGGGGTACGAGCAGTACTTC. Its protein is CASSFRGGAGGYEQYF.

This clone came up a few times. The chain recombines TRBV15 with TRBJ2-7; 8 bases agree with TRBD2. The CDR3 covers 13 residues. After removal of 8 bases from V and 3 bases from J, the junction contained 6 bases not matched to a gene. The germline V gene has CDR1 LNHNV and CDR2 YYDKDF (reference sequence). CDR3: CATGRGVHYEQYF. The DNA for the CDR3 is TGTGCCACCGGGCGGGGGGTCCACTACGAGCAGTACTTC. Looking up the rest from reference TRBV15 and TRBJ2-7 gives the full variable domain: DAMVIQNPRYQVTQFGKPVTLSCSQTLNHNVMYWYQQKSSQAPKLLFHYYDKDFNNEADTPDNFQSRRPNTSFCFLDIRSPGLGDTAMYLCATGRGVHYEQYFGPGTRLTVT.

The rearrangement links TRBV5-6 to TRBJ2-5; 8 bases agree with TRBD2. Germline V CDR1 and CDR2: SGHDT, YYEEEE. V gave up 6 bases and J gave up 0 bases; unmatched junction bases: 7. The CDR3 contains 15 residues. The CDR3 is CASTPQREYQETQYF. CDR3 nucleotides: TGTGCCAGCACTCCCCAGCGGGAGTACCAAGAGACCCAGTACTTC.

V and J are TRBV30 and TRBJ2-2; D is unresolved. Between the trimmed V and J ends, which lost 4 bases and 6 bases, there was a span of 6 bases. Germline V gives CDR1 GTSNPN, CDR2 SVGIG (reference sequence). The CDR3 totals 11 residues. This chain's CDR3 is CAWTGSGELFF. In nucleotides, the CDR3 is TGTGCCTGGACAGGCTCCGGGGAGCTGTTTTTT.

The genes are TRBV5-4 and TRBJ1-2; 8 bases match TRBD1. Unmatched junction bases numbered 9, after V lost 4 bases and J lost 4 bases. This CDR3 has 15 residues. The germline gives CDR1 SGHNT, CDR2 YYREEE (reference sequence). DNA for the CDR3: TGTGCCAGCAGCCATCCCTCAGGGGGCGGCTATGGCTACACCTTC. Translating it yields CASSHPSGGGYGYTF.

This CDR3 reads CAWSVMGRGDQPQHF. In DNA, the CDR3 is TGTGCCTGGAGTGTAATGGGCAGGGGGGATCAGCCCCAGCATTTT. The J gene is TRBJ1-5, the V gene TRBV30, with 7 nucleotides matching TRBD1. Germline trimming cut 0 bases from V and 5 bases from J; bases unmatched to any gene: 7. The length of the CDR3 is 15 residues. Germline V gives CDR1 GTSNPN, CDR2 SVGIG (reference sequence).